The clone carrying this TCR beta chain was seen a handful of times. Antigen: not known. This sample is part of a study of identical twins. Study outcomes and limitations: Beta clonotypes that were abundant in cord blood contained fewer insertions, a pattern absent from memory repertoires.

The CDR3 runs 13 residues. The V gene lost 6 bases and the J gene lost 0 bases, with 6 bases spanning the gap. Germline CDR1 reads MNHNS; CDR2 reads SASEGT. A single record per CDR3 protein comes from TCRdb applying MiXCR to the 5' RACE reads. This table has 750,000 to 950,000 distinct CDR3 sequences, roughly an eighth appearing once. The same data also went into a second study, on yellow fever vaccine responses in identical twins.

The sequence derives from a woman between 18 and 29 years old in good health. The sequenced sample was PBMCs. The chain joins TRBV6-1 to TRBJ1-3; D is undetermined. The CDR3: CASRDPSGNTIYF. CDR3 sequence (DNA): TGTGCCAGCAGGGACCCCTCTGGAAACACCATATATTTT.